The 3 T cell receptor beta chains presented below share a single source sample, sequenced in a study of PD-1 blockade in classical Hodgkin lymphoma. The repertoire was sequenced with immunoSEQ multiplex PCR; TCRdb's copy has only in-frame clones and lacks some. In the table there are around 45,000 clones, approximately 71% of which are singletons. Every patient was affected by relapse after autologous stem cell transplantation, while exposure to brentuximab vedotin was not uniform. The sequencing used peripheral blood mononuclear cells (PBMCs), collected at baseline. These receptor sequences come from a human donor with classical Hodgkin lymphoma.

The DNA of the CDR3 is TGTGCCAGCAGCTGGGAGGACAGGCGGACCCCCGCCCAGCAGTACTTC. As protein: CASSWEDRRTPAQQYF. The chain couples TRBV7-8 to TRBJ2-7; maybe TRBD1 (7 bases). This CDR3 has 16 residues. Deletions cut 4 bases from V and 8 bases from J, with 24 bases between. Looked up from germline, CDR1 is SGHVS and CDR2 is FQNEAQ.

CDR3 amino acids: CASSPWTGATGNTIYF. DNA of the CDR3: TGTGCCAGCAGTCCATGGACAGGGGCAACTGGAAACACCATATATTTT. The chain is built from TRBV27 and TRBJ1-3; 9 bases are shared with TRBD1. The V gene end was trimmed by 5 bases and the J gene end by 2 bases; junction bases not matched to a gene: 7. The CDR3 has 16 residues. Germline V CDR1 and CDR2: MNHEY, SMNVEV (reference sequence).

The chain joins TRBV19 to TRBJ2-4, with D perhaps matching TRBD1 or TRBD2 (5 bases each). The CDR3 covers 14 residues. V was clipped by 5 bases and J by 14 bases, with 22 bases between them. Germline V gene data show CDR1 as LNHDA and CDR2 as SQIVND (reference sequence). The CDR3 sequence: CASSQEGRSKVEYF. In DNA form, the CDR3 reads TGTGCCAGTAGTCAAGAGGGGAGATCCAAGGTTGAGTACTTC.